These T cell receptor beta chains were read from a single sample in a study of T cell changes during pregnancy in multiple sclerosis. Method: immunoSEQ multiplex PCR; TCRdb's copy keeps in-frame clones and lacks some. The table has about 40,000 clones, 80% to 90% seen once. The sample was peripheral blood, taken in the first trimester of pregnancy. These receptors all stem from a female donor in good health, enrolled as a control in a pregnancy study. The CDR3 runs from the conserved cysteine through the conserved F or W. D genes are given only for firm matches. Some rows have no size entry. The others give once, few or many, or a class for an expanded clone.

J | size | V | D | CDR3 | DNA
TRBJ1-2 | NA | TRBV19 | NA | CASSIDAFQTPVYGYTF | TGTGCCAGTAGTATAGATGCTTTCCAGACACCCGTCTATGGCTACACCTTC
TRBJ2-3 | NA | TRBV27 | TRBD2 | CASSRGRGTDTQYF | TGTGCCAGCAGTCGCGGGAGGGGCACAGATACGCAGTATTTT
TRBJ1-6 | NA | TRBV13 | NA | CASALAGKLGNSPLHF | TGTGCCAGCGCCCTCGCCGGGAAGCTCGGGAATTCACCCCTCCACTTT
TRBJ2-7 | NA | TRBV5-6 | NA | CASSLGRTVEKQYF | TGTGCCAGCAGCTTGGGCCGGACAGTTGAGAAGCAGTACTTC
TRBJ1-1 | NA | TRBV25-1 | NA | CASTLPGPGRTEAFF | TGTGCCAGCACTCTCCCGGGCCCAGGGCGGACTGAAGCTTTCTTT
TRBJ1-1 | few | TRBV10-2 | NA | CASSPDREAFF | TGCGCCAGCAGCCCGGACAGAGAAGCTTTCTTT
TRBJ1-1 | NA | TRBV10-3 | NA | CAISESTLGRMNTEAFF | TGTGCCATCAGTGAGTCGACTCTGGGGCGTATGAACACTGAAGCTTTCTTT
TRBJ2-1 | NA | TRBV4-1 | TRBD1 | CASSQGDRGGFRNEQFF | TGCGCCAGCAGCCAAGGGGACAGGGGGGGGTTTCGGAATGAGCAGTTCTTC
TRBJ2-3 | NA | TRBV4-3 | NA | CASSQVRSGADTQYF | TGCGCCAGCAGCCAAGTCAGATCCGGAGCAGATACGCAGTATTTT
TRBJ2-3 | NA | TRBV19 | NA | CASSIVPRAADTQYF | TGTGCCAGTAGTATAGTCCCGAGGGCCGCAGATACGCAGTATTTT
TRBJ1-5 | few | TRBV2 | NA | CASSGVGPQHF | TGTGCCAGCAGTGGAGTCGGGCCCCAGCATTTT
TRBJ2-1 | NA | TRBV30 | TRBD2 | CAWKLAGGNEQFF | TGTGCCTGGAAGCTAGCGGGAGGAAATGAGCAGTTCTTC
TRBJ2-5 | NA | TRBV23-1 | NA | CASSPQTGDEETQYF | TGCGCCAGCAGTCCCCAGACAGGAGACGAAGAGACCCAGTACTTC
TRBJ2-2 | NA | TRBV15 | TRBD2 | CATQREATGELFF | TGTGCCACCCAGCGGGAGGCGACCGGGGAGCTGTTTTTT
TRBJ2-1 | NA | TRBV5-1 | NA | CASTKEGGSYNEQFF | TGCGCCAGCACGAAAGAGGGGGGGTCCTACAATGAGCAGTTCTTC
TRBJ1-6 | NA | TRBV11-2 | TRBD1 | CASGDRGLKNSPLHF | TGTGCCAGCGGCGACAGGGGATTGAAGAATTCACCCCTCCACTTT
TRBJ1-3 | NA | TRBV7-9 | NA | CASSLGSEKNTIYF | TGTGCCAGCAGCTTAGGGTCGGAGAAGAACACCATATATTTT
TRBJ1-2 | NA | TRBV6-1 | NA | CASSGQPNYGYTF | TGTGCCAGCAGTGGACAACCTAACTATGGCTACACCTTC
TRBJ1-2 | NA | TRBV2 | NA | CASSDRVSPNYGYTF | TGTGCCAGCAGTGATCGGGTCAGCCCAAACTATGGCTACACCTTC
TRBJ1-4 | NA | TRBV2 | NA | CASSERQSNEKLFF | TGTGCCAGCAGTGAGAGGCAGAGTAATGAAAAACTGTTTTTT
TRBJ1-1 | NA | TRBV19 | NA | CASSIPGQRTLNTEAFF | TGTGCCAGTAGTATACCCGGACAGCGGACGTTAAACACTGAAGCTTTCTTT
TRBJ2-2 | NA | TRBV11-2 | NA | CASSRRPGTNTGELFF | TGTGCCAGCAGCCGAAGACCTGGGACAAACACCGGGGAGCTGTTTTTT
TRBJ2-7 | NA | TRBV6-6 | NA | CASSGAAQGSYEQYF | TGTGCCAGCAGTGGCGCAGCGCAAGGCTCCTACGAGCAGTACTTC
TRBJ1-2 | once | TRBV5-4 | NA | CASSLQGYNYGYTF | TGTGCCAGCAGCTTACAGGGTTATAACTATGGCTACACCTTC
TRBJ1-1 | few | TRBV15 | NA | CATSRDLRNTEAFF | TGTGCCACCAGCAGAGATCTTAGAAACACTGAAGCTTTCTTT
TRBJ1-2 | NA | TRBV5-5 | TRBD1 | CASSLGTGVNYGYTF | TGTGCCAGCAGCTTGGGGACAGGGGTTAACTATGGCTACACCTTC
TRBJ1-5 | NA | TRBV28 | TRBD1 | CASSPPLVSTGVGQPQHF | TGTGCCAGCAGTCCGCCCCTCGTTTCCACAGGGGTAGGACAGCCCCAGCATTTT
TRBJ1-1 | NA | TRBV7-2 | NA | CASSFSSTMNTEAFF | TGTGCCAGCAGCTTTAGTAGTACTATGAACACTGAAGCTTTCTTT
TRBJ2-3 | NA | TRBV6-5 | NA | CASSRGWRTDTQYF | TGTGCCAGCAGTCGGGGATGGCGCACAGATACGCAGTATTTT
TRBJ1-2 | NA | TRBV27 | TRBD1 | CASRGTRQGSDGYTF | TGTGCCAGCAGGGGAACCCGACAGGGGAGCGATGGCTACACCTTC
TRBJ1-3 | once | TRBV25-1 | NA | CASTFGAEGNTIYF | TGTGCCAGCACCTTCGGCGCGGAGGGAAACACCATATATTTT
TRBJ1-6 | NA | TRBV4-2 | TRBD1 | CASSQDIIVRDRDSPLHF | TGTGCCAGCAGCCAGGATATAATAGTCCGGGACAGAGATTCACCCCTCCACTTT
TRBJ2-3 | NA | TRBV6-1 | TRBD2 | CASSETSGVPTDTQYF | TGTGCCAGCAGTGAGACTAGCGGGGTTCCCACAGATACGCAGTATTTT
TRBJ1-2 | NA | TRBV28 | NA | CASSPRDLVSKGYTF | TGTGCCAGCAGTCCTCGGGACTTGGTTAGCAAGGGCTACACCTTC
TRBJ1-6 | NA | TRBV6-5 | NA | CASSYSGFLALHF | TGTGCCAGCAGTTACTCCGGGTTCCTGGCCCTCCACTTT
TRBJ2-5 | NA | TRBV5-6 | NA | CASSRGGTVQETQYF | TGTGCCAGCAGCCGAGGGGGGACAGTGCAAGAGACCCAGTACTTC
TRBJ2-7 | NA | TRBV19 | NA | CASSLTGYEQYF | TGTGCCAGTAGCCTAACAGGCTACGAGCAGTACTTC
TRBJ2-7 | NA | TRBV7-9 | NA | CASSYLSTGTYEQYF | TGTGCCAGCAGCTACCTGTCGACAGGGACTTACGAGCAGTACTTC
TRBJ1-6 | NA | TRBV5-1 | NA | CASSLESAGLNSPLHF | TGCGCCAGCAGCTTGGAATCGGCAGGGCTTAATTCACCCCTCCACTTT
TRBJ1-1 | NA | TRBV7-3 | TRBD1 | CASSPQGADTEAFF | TGTGCCAGCAGCCCCCAGGGGGCCGACACTGAAGCTTTCTTT
TRBJ2-3 | NA | TRBV6-1 | TRBD1 | CASRPLDRAADTQYF | TGTGCCAGCAGACCTCTGGACAGGGCAGCAGATACGCAGTATTTT
TRBJ1-4 | NA | TRBV7-2 | TRBD1 | CASSVYRGLNEKLFF | TGTGCCAGCAGCGTTTACAGGGGATTGAATGAAAAACTGTTTTTT
TRBJ1-4 | NA | TRBV9 | NA | CASSTTGLNEKLFF | TGTGCCAGCAGCACAACAGGTCTTAATGAAAAACTGTTTTTT
TRBJ2-1 | few | TRBV6-4 | NA | CASSEGTDYNEQFF | TGTGCCAGCAGTGAAGGGACTGACTACAATGAGCAGTTCTTC
TRBJ1-2 | NA | TRBV6-1 | TRBD1 | CASSALDRAGFYGYTF | TGTGCCAGCAGTGCCCTGGACAGGGCAGGCTTTTATGGCTACACCTTC
TRBJ2-6 | NA | TRBV27 | NA | CARPQGTGANVLTF | TGTGCCAGACCTCAGGGGACTGGGGCCAACGTCCTGACTTTC
TRBJ1-2 | NA | TRBV22-1 | NA | CPGSSGTARWGYTF | TGTCCTGGGAGCTCCGGGACAGCTCGATGGGGCTACACCTTC
TRBJ1-5 | NA | TRBV7-9 | NA | CASSPRSNQPQHF | TGTGCCAGCAGCCCGCGGAGCAATCAGCCCCAGCATTTT
TRBJ1-2 | NA | TRBV19 | NA | CASSIAGPGNYGYTF | TGTGCCAGTAGTATAGCGGGTCCGGGGAACTATGGCTACACCTTC
TRBJ2-3 | few | TRBV7-9 | NA | CASSLVLGGADTQYF | TGTGCCAGCAGCTTAGTTCTAGGAGGGGCAGATACGCAGTATTTT
TRBJ2-1 | NA | TRBV28 | TRBD1 | CASSSNFRDRSHQGQFF | TGTGCCAGCAGTTCGAACTTCCGGGACAGATCCCACCAGGGGCAGTTCTTC
TRBJ2-7 | once | TRBV11-2 | TRBD2 | CASSATSGSYEQYF | TGTGCCAGCAGCGCCACTAGCGGTTCCTACGAGCAGTACTTC
TRBJ2-7 | NA | TRBV6-6 | TRBD1 | CASSPTGTAFSYEQYF | TGTGCCAGCAGCCCCACCGGGACAGCTTTCTCCTACGAGCAGTACTTC
TRBJ2-7 | NA | TRBV15 | NA | CATSRDRGRAYEQYF | TGTGCCACCAGCAGAGATCGCGGCAGGGCCTACGAGCAGTACTTC